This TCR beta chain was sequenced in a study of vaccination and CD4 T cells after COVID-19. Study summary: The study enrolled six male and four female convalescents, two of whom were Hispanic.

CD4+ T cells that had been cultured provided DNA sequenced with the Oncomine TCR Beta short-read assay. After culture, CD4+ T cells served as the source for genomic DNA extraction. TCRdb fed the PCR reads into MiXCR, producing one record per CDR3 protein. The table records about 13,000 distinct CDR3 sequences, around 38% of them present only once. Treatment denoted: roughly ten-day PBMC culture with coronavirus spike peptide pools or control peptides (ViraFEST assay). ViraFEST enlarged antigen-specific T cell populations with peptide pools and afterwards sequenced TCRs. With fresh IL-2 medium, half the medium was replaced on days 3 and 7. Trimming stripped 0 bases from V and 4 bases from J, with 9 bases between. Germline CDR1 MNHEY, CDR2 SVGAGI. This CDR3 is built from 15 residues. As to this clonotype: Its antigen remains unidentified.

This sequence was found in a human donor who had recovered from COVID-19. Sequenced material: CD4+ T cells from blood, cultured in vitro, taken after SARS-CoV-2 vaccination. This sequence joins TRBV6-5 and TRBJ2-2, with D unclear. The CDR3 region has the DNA TGTGCCAGCAGTTACTCGAGTCTCCGCACCGGGGAGCTGTTTTTT. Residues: CASSYSSLRTGELFF.